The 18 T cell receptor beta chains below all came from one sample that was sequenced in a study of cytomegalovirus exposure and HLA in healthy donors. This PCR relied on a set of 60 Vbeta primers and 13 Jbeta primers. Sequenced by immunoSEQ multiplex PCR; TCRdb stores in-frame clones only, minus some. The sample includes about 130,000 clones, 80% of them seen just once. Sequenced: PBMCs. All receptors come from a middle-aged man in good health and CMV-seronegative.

As DNA, the CDR3 is TGTGCCATCAGTGAGTCGGCTAGCGGAGCGGAGACCCAGTACTTC. Amino acids: CAISESASGAETQYF. The chain carries TRBV10-3 and TRBJ2-5, with 7 bases matching TRBD2. From germline, CDR1 is ENHRY and CDR2 SYGVKD. The CDR3 runs 15 residues. The V and J ends lost 0 bases and 5 bases, in that order; junction bases with no gene match: 6.

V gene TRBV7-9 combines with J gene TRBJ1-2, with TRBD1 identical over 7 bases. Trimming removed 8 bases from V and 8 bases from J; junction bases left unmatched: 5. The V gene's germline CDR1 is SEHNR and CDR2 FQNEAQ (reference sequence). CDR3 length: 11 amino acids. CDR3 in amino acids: CASGRGDGYTF. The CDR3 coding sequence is TGTGCCAGCGGCAGGGGGGACGGCTACACCTTC. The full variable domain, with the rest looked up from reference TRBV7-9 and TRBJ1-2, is DTGVSQNPRHKITKRGQNVTFRCDPISEHNRLYWYRQTLGQGPEFLTYFQNEAQLEKSRLLSDRFSAERPKGSFSTLEIQRTEQGDSAMYLCASGRGDGYTFGSGTRLTVV.

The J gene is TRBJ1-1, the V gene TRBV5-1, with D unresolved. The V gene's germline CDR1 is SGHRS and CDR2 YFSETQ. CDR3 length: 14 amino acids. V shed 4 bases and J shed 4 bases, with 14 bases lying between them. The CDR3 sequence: CASSPRPAGTEAFF. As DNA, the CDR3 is TGCGCCAGCAGCCCCAGGCCGGCGGGCACTGAAGCTTTCTTT.

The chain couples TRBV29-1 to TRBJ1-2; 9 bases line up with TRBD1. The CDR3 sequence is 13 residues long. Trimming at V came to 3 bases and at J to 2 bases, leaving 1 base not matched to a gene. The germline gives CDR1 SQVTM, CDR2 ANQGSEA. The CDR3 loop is CSVDGTGNYGYTF. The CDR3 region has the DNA TGCAGCGTTGACGGGACAGGGAACTATGGCTACACCTTC.

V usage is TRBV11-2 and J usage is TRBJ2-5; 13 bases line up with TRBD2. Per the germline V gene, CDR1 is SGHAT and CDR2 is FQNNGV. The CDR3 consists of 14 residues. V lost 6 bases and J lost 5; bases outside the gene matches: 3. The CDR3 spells CASRGLAGRETQYF. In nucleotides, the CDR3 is TGTGCCAGCAGGGGACTAGCGGGGCGGGAGACCCAGTACTTC.

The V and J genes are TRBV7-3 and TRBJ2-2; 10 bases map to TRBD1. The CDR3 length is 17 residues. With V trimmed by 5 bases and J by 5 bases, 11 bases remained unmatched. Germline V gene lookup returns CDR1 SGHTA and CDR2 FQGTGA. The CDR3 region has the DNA TGTGCCAGCAGCAAGACAGGGGGCGCCCTGGGGACCGGGGAGCTGTTTTTT. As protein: CASSKTGGALGTGELFF. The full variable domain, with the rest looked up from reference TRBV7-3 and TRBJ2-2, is GAGVSQTPSNKVTEKGKYVELRCDPISGHTALYWYRQSLGQGPEFLIYFQGTGAADDSGLPNDRFFAVRPEGSVSTLKIQRTERGDSAVYLCASSKTGGALGTGELFFGEGSRLTVL.

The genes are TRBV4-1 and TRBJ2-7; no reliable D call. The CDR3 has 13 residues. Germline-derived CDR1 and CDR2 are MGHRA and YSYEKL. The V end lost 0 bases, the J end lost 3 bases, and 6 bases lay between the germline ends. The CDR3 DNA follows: TGCGCCAGCAGCCAAGAGTACAGCTACGAGCAGTACTTC. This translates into CASSQEYSYEQYF.

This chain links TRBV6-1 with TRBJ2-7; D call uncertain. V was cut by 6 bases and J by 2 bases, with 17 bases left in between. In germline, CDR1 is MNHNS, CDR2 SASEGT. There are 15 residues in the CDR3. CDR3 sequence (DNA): TGTGCCAGCAGAGCACCGGTCCCGTCCCCCTACGAGCAGTACTTC. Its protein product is CASRAPVPSPYEQYF.

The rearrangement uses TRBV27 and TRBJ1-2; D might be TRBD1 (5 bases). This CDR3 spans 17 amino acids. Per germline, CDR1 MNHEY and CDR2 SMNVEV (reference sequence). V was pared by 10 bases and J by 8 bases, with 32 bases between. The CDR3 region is CATQGGRHSGGTWGYTF. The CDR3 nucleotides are TGTGCCACCCAGGGAGGCAGGCATTCTGGGGGAACTTGGGGCTACACCTTC.

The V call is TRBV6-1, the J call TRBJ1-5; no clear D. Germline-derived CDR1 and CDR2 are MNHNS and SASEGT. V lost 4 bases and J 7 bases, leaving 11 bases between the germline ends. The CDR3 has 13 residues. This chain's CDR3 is CASSARVQQPQHF. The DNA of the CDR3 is TGTGCCAGCAGTGCCCGGGTGCAGCAGCCCCAGCATTTT.

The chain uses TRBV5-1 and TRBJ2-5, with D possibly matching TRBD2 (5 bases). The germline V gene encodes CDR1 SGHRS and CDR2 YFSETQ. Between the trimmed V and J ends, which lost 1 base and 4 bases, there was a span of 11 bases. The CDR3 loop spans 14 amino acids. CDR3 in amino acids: CASSLTSPTETQYF. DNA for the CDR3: TGCGCCAGCAGCTTGACTAGTCCCACAGAGACCCAGTACTTC.

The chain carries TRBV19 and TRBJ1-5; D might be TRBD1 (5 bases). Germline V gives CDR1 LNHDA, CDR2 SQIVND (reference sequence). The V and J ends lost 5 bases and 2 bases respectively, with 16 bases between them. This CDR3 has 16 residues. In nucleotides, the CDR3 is TGTGCCAGTAGTGCCCGCCTATGGGGGGGCAATCAGCCCCAGCATTTT. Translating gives CASSARLWGGNQPQHF.

CDR3 sequence: CASSVDADYGYTF. In DNA, the CDR3 is TGTGCCAGCAGCGTAGATGCGGACTATGGCTACACCTTC. The V gene is TRBV9, the J gene TRBJ1-2, with no clear D. V lost 0 bases, J lost 3 bases, and 6 bases lay in between. In germline, CDR1 is SGDLS, CDR2 YYNGEE. The CDR3 extends over 13 amino acids.

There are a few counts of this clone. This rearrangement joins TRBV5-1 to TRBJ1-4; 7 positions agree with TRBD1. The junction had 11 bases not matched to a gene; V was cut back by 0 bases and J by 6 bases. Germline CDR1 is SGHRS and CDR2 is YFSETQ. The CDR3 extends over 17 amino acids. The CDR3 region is CASSLGRRDREYEKLFF. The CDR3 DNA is TGCGCCAGCAGCTTGGGCCGTCGAGACAGGGAATATGAAAAACTGTTTTTT.

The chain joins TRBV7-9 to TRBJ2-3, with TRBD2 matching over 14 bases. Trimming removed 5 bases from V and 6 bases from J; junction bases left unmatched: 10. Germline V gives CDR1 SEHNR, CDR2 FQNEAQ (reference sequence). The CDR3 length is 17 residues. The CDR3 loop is CASSRLAGGPRADTQYF. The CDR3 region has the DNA TGTGCCAGCAGCCGACTAGCGGGGGGGCCGAGAGCGGATACGCAGTATTTT.

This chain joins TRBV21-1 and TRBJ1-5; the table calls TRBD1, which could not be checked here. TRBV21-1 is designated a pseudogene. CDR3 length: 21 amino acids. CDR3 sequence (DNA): TGTGCCAGCAGCAAAAGGGGGAGACAGGGGTCGCATCCCCCCAGCAATCAGCCCCAGCATTTT. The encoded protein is CASSKRGRQGSHPPSNQPQHF.

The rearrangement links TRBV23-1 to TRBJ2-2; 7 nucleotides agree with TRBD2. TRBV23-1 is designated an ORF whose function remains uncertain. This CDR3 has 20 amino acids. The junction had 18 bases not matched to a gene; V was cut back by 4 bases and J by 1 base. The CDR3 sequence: CASSRSRGAIKRENTGELFF. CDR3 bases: TGCGCCAGCAGTCGGTCTCGGGGCGCGATCAAGCGGGAGAACACCGGGGAGCTGTTTTTT.

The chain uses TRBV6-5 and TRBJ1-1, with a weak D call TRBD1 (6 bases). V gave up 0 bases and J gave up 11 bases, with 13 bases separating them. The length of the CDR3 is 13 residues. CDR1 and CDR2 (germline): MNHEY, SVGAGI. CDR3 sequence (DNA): TGTGCCAGCAGTTACTCCGGGGGGCGCGGGGCTTTCTTT. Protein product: CASSYSGGRGAFF.